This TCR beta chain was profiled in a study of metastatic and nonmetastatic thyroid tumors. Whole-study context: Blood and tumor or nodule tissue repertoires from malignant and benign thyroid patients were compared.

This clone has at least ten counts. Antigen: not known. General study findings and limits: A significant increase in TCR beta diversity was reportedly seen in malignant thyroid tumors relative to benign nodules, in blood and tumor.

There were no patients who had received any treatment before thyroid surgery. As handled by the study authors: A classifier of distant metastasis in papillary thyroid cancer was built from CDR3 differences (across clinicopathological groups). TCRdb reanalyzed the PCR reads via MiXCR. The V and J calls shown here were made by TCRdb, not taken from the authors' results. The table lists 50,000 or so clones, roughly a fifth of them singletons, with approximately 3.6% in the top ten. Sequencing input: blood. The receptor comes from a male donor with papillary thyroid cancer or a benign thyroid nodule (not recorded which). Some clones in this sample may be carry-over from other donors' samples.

The CDR3 loop reads CASSPLAGSTDTQYF. CDR3 DNA: TGTGCCAGCAGTCCTCTAGCGGGATCCACAGATACGCAGTATTTT. The chain couples TRBV28 to TRBJ2-3, with TRBD2 identical over 9 bases. This CDR3 has 15 residues. The germline gives CDR1 MDHEN, CDR2 SYDVKM. V shed 5 bases, J shed 2 bases, and the junction held 5 bases outside the gene matches.